These T cell receptor beta chains were read from a single sample in a study of T cells in narcolepsy. The assay was immunoSEQ multiplex PCR, and TCRdb's table has in-frame clones only and misses some. The sample lists 25,000 to 35,000 clones, under 85% occurring once. The sequencing input was CD45RA- memory CD4+ T cells from PBMCs. Source of these receptors: a human donor with narcolepsy. CDR3s include the opening cysteine and the closing phenylalanine or tryptophan. D genes are given only for firm matches. The size field is filled for only some rows; it gives once, few, many or a size class.

V	J	D	length	size	CDR3	DNA
TRBV28	TRBJ1-5	NA	16	NA	CASSFPTGRINQPQHF	TGTGCCAGCAGTTTCCCCACAGGGAGAATTAATCAGCCCCAGCATTTT
TRBV7-9	TRBJ1-2	NA	15	few	CASSQDTGNFYGYTF	TGTGCCAGCAGCCAGGACACAGGGAACTTCTATGGCTACACCTTC
TRBV5-1	TRBJ2-6	TRBD1	17	NA	CASSLGQGATGANVLTF	TGCGCCAGCAGCTTGGGACAGGGGGCAACCGGGGCCAACGTCCTGACTTTC
TRBV6-9	TRBJ1-2	NA	11	NA	CASSYDYGYTF	TGTGCCAGCAGTTACGACTATGGCTACACCTTC
TRBV5-1	TRBJ2-5	TRBD1	14	NA	CASSVGWDSRTQYF	TGCGCCAGCAGCGTGGGGTGGGACAGTAGAACCCAGTACTTC
TRBV7-9	TRBJ2-2	TRBD2	16	NA	CASSSGTSGATGELFF	TGTGCCAGCAGCTCGGGGACTAGCGGGGCCACCGGGGAGCTGTTTTTT
TRBV9	TRBJ2-5	NA	17	NA	CASSPVSAGALPETQYF	TGTGCCAGCAGCCCCGTTTCTGCAGGGGCGCTCCCCGAGACCCAGTACTTC
TRBV5-4	TRBJ2-2	NA	15	NA	CASSLDPRNTGELFF	TGTGCCAGCAGCTTGGACCCAAGGAACACCGGGGAGCTGTTTTTT
TRBV28	TRBJ1-2	TRBD1	12	once	CASRYRGISYTF	TGTGCCAGCAGATACAGGGGGATCAGCTACACCTTC
TRBV5-1	TRBJ1-4	NA	12	NA	CASSQTNEKLFF	TGCGCCAGCAGCCAAACAAACGAAAAACTGTTTTTT
TRBV5-1	TRBJ2-3	NA	14	NA	CASSLGARSDTQYF	TGCGCCAGCAGCTTGGGGGCTCGTAGCGATACGCAGTATTTT
TRBV19	TRBJ1-2	NA	13	NA	CASKIASGYGYTF	TGTGCCAGTAAAATAGCCTCAGGCTATGGCTACACCTTC
TRBV7-7	TRBJ1-1	NA	13	NA	CASSTGREDEAFF	TGTGCCAGCAGCACAGGACGCGAGGATGAAGCTTTCTTT
TRBV7-9	TRBJ1-1	NA	14	NA	CASSLALGQAEAFF	TGTGCCAGCAGCTTAGCGCTGGGGCAGGCTGAAGCTTTCTTT
TRBV7-9	TRBJ1-2	TRBD1	15	NA	CASSLSTGLGYGYTF	TGTGCCAGCAGCTTATCGACAGGGTTGGGCTATGGCTACACCTTC
TRBV7-6	TRBJ2-3	NA	14	few	CASSFLGATDTQYF	TGTGCCAGCAGCTTTCTGGGGGCTACAGATACGCAGTATTTT
TRBV4-1	TRBJ1-2	NA	21	NA	CASSPSPPRAQGISVNYGYTF	TGCGCCAGCAGCCCCTCGCCCCCAAGGGCGCAGGGAATTTCGGTTAACTATGGCTACACCTTC
TRBV30	TRBJ1-6	TRBD1	14	NA	CAWRRQGDNSPLHF	TGTGCCTGGAGGAGACAGGGGGATAATTCACCCCTCCACTTT
TRBV11-2	TRBJ1-5	NA	18	once	CASSDRLSWDGSNQPQHF	TGTGCCAGCAGCGACCGGTTATCCTGGGATGGGAGCAATCAGCCCCAGCATTTT
TRBV18	TRBJ2-5	TRBD2	17	NA	CASSPGLAGRYQETQYF	TGTGCCAGCTCCCCGGGACTAGCGGGTAGATACCAAGAGACCCAGTACTTC
TRBV30	TRBJ1-6	NA	14	NA	CAWSSVSYNSPLHF	TGTGCCTGGAGTAGCGTCTCCTATAATTCACCCCTCCACTTT
TRBV10-3	TRBJ2-7	TRBD1	14	NA	CAIDSGTDHYEQYF	TGTGCCATCGACTCCGGGACAGACCACTACGAGCAGTACTTC
TRBV5-1	TRBJ1-2	TRBD1	14	NA	CASSLAQGVSGYTF	TGCGCCAGCAGCTTGGCTCAGGGGGTGAGTGGCTACACCTTC
TRBV7-2	TRBJ1-5	TRBD1	15	NA	CASSLGGQYNQPQHF	TGTGCCAGCAGCTTAGGGGGACAGTACAATCAGCCCCAGCATTTT
TRBV19	TRBJ2-3	NA	15	NA	CASSPLSTLPDTQYF	TGTGCCAGTAGTCCTTTATCGACACTCCCAGATACGCAGTATTTT
TRBV4-3	TRBJ1-5	NA	15	NA	CASSQEYYSNQPQHF	TGCGCCAGCAGCCAGGAGTATTATAGCAATCAGCCCCAGCATTTT
TRBV11-1	TRBJ2-6	NA	17	NA	CASSLRRVGSGANVLTF	TGTGCCAGCAGCTTAAGGCGGGTAGGGTCTGGGGCCAACGTCCTGACTTTC